This T cell receptor (beta chain) emerged from a study of graft-versus-host responses after intestinal transplantation. A word on this clone: No antigen is known for it.

V dropped 2 bases and J dropped 7; count of bases not matched to a gene: 9. Germline V lookup: CDR1 MNHNS, CDR2 SASEGT. The CDR3 has 15 residues. Some clones are missing from TCRdb's copy, which holds only in-frame ones; the method was immunoSEQ multiplex PCR. The repertoire holds 96,000 or so clones, with about 94% as singletons. The chain links TRBV6-1 to TRBJ2-7, with 9 bases identical to TRBD2. The sample was unstimulated CD4+ T cells sorted from spleen or lymph node cells, taken before intestinal transplant. This clonotype was obtained from a human donor who received an intestinal transplant. The CDR3 loop reads CASSELTSGGGEQYF. In DNA form, the CDR3 reads TGTGCCAGCAGTGAATTGACTAGCGGCGGGGGAGAGCAGTACTTC.